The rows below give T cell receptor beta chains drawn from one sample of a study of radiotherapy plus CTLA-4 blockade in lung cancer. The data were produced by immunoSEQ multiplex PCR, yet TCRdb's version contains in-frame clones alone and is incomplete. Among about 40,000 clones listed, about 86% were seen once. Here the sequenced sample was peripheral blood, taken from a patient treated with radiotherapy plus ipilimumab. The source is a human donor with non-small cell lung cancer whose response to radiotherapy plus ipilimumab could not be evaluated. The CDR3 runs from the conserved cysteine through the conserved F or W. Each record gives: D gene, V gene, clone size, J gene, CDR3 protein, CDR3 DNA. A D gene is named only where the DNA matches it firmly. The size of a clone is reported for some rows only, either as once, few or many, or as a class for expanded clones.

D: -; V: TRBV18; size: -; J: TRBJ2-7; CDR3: CASSRRRAPSYEQYF; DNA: TGTGCCAGCTCCCGCAGGAGGGCCCCGTCCTACGAGCAGTACTTC
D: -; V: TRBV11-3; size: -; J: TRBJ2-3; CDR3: CASSFPRGGTF; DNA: TGTGCCAGCAGCTTCCCGCGGGGCGGGACCTTT
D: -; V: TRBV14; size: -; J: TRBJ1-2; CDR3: CASSLNSYGYTF; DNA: TGTGCCAGCAGCCTCAACAGCTATGGCTACACCTTC
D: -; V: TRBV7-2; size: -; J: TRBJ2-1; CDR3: CASSSTAYNEQFF; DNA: TGTGCCAGCAGCTCCACGGCCTACAATGAGCAGTTCTTC
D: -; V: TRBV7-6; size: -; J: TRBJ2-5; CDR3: CASSPLASGGETQYF; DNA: TGTGCCAGCAGTCCCCTAGCCTCCGGCGGGGAGACCCAGTACTTC
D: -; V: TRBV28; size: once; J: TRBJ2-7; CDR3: CASSIGREQYF; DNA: TGTGCCAGCAGCATAGGGAGGGAGCAGTACTTC
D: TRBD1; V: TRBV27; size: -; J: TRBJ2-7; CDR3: CASSLNRGLVTYEQYF; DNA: TGTGCCAGCAGTTTGAACAGGGGGCTGGTAACCTACGAGCAGTACTTC
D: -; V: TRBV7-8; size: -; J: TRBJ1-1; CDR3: CASSLATEGTEAFF; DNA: TGTGCCAGCAGCTTAGCGACGGAGGGCACTGAAGCTTTCTTT
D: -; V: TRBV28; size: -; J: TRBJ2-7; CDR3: CASSLEGASYEQYF; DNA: TGTGCCAGCAGTTTGGAGGGGGCGTCCTACGAGCAGTACTTC
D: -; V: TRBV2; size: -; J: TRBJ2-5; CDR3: CASRGQRETQYF; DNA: TGTGCCAGCAGGGGTCAGCGGGAGACCCAGTACTTC
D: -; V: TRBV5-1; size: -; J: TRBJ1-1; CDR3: CASSMNTEAFF; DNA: TGCGCCAGCAGTATGAACACTGAAGCTTTCTTT
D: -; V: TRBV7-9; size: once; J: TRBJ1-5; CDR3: CASTSDTTPLPQHF; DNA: TGTGCCAGCACCTCGGACACGACCCCTTTGCCCCAGCATTTT
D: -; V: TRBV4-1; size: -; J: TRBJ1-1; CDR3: CASSQGPPGQISLHLAFF; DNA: TGCGCCAGCAGCCAAGGGCCCCCGGGACAAATTAGTCTCCATTTGGCTTTCTTT
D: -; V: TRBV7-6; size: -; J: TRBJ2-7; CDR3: CASSSAGLYEQYF; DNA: TGTGCCAGCAGCTCGGCGGGGCTCTACGAGCAGTACTTC
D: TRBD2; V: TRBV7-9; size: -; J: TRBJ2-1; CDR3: CASSPGGGQFF; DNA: TGTGCCAGCAGCCCCGGGGGGGGGCAGTTCTTC
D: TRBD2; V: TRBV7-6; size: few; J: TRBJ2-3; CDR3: CASSLDRLAGLEDTQYF; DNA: TGTGCCAGCAGCTTAGATAGACTAGCGGGGTTGGAGGATACGCAGTATTTT
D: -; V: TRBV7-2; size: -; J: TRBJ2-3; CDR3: CASSLVVVSTSSTDTQYF; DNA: TGTGCCAGCAGCTTAGTCGTCGTGTCTACCTCTAGCACAGATACGCAGTATTTT
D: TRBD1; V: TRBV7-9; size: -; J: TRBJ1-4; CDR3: CASSRTGVIEKLFF; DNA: TGTGCCAGCAGCCGGACAGGGGTTATCGAAAAACTGTTTTTT
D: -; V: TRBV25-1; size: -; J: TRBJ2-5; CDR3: CASRGTSRETQYF; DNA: TGTGCCAGCAGGGGGACTTCTCGGGAGACCCAGTACTTC
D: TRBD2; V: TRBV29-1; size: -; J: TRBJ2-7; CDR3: CSVGGGSYEQYF; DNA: TGCAGCGTTGGAGGCGGGAGCTACGAGCAGTACTTC
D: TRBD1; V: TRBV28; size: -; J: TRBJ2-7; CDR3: CASNRDSAYEQYF; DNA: TGTGCCAGCAACAGGGACAGCGCCTACGAGCAGTACTTC
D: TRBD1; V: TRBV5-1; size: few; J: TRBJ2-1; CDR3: CASSLRQGGEQFF; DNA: TGCGCCAGCAGCTTAAGACAGGGTGGGGAGCAGTTCTTC
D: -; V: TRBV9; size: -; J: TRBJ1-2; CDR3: CASVGARTDGYGYTF; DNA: TGTGCCAGCGTCGGCGCCCGGACAGACGGCTATGGCTACACCTTC
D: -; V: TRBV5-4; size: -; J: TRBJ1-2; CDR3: CASSLGGSNYGYTF; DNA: TGTGCCAGCAGCTTGGGAGGCTCGAACTATGGCTACACCTTC